A selection of T cell receptor beta chains follows, all from one sample in a study of cytomegalovirus exposure and HLA in healthy donors. Only in-frame clones appear in the TCRdb table, and some are missing; sequencing was by immunoSEQ multiplex PCR. This table has 140,000 to 150,000 clones, about three quarters appearing once. Source material: PBMCs. The origin of the receptors is a man aged 35 to 55 in good health and CMV-seropositive. Both conserved end residues are trimmed from each CDR3. The order of the fields is V gene, CDR3 protein.

TRBV28 | ASSFASGIYEQY
TRBV7-9 | SSSFPSRGRTGELF
TRBV7-9 | ASSLGTSNTEAF
TRBV13 | ASSLGGVPGELF
TRBV5-1 | ASSQGSRANTGELF
TRBV7-9 | SFDRASNYGYT
TRBV5-4 | ASSPGTGGLNEQF
TRBV28 | ASSRPSGSSYIAKNIQY
TRBV19 | ASSVGLLAKNIQY
TRBV14 | ASSQFSSSGYNEQF
TRBV5-4 | ASSSEYDSGREQY
TRBV27 | ASSGLSAGGTGELF
TRBV10-1 | ASYVPQAWNEQF
TRBV30 | AWSWDSIGIYEQY
TRBV6-1 | ASRRTSGDTQY
TRBV7-9 | ASTFSVEKEQY
TRBV18 | ASSPRQGSADTQY
TRBV5-4 | ASAIRLAGPSTDTQY
TRBV28 | ASRTDSNYGYT
TRBV4-2 | ASSQDGQYNQPQH
TRBV11-2 | ASSVLQMNTEAF
TRBV5-4 | ASSLPTGTGELF
TRBV25-1 | ASSEKEGGQPQH
TRBV20-1 | SVEQGASQY
TRBV28 | ASTSLSGGQETQY
TRBV5-4 | ASSLVGVTQETQY
TRBV5-4 | ASSSTTGYEQY
TRBV6-5 | ASSYVGTGWETQY
TRBV29-1 | SVDMREGPQPF
TRBV25-1 | ASSGRDSPLH
TRBV18 | ASSPGLAGALEQF
TRBV27 | ASKTGTGVHEQY
TRBV5-6 | ASSSGGPGANVLT
TRBV7-9 | ASSLALTYEQY
TRBV5-5 | ASSPHTPIGQGIDTQY
TRBV2 | ASEGVGSYEQY
TRBV27 | ASSVDSSYEQY
TRBV11-2 | ASSHGQHSYEQY
TRBV5-1 | ASSLNPSESYNEQF
TRBV6-4 | ASSESGSTDTQY
TRBV18 | ASSPRNGMNTEAF
TRBV7-6 | ASSLAQGGGYT
TRBV11-2 | ASSLDRAWTSGGRTGEQF
TRBV27 | ASSLRGRANSYNEQF
TRBV4-3 | ASSQDRLGQGYNEQF
TRBV4-3 | ASSQEGSGRADEQF
TRBV5-6 | ASSLDGSGRAQETQY
TRBV4-2 | ASSSRTSGSYNEQF
TRBV15 | ATSRDRGYSGNTIY
TRBV10-2 | ASSGGEGSGANGLT
TRBV19 | ASSWGQLNQPQH
TRBV28 | ASSLKGRLGV
TRBV5-1 | ASSLAVWERGKDTQY
TRBV5-8 | ASSPGQGDTGELF
TRBV18 | ASSPTGVTEAF
TRBV18 | ASSPGLAGGLETQY
TRBV28 | ASRGPTALNTEAF
TRBV18 | ASTYAGNSYEQY
TRBV18 | ASSPPAASNQPQH